What follows are 12 T cell receptor beta chains derived from one specimen sequenced in a study of regulatory T cells in long-lasting Graves disease. Time point: persistent/refractory GD, antithyroid drugs over 5 years with positive TRAb. Making the TCR library involved RNA that had been extracted from PBMCs. Building of the TCR beta libraries involved iRepertoire HTBI primers and Arm-PCR of CDR3 regions. TCRdb re-called the multiplex PCR reads with MiXCR, one entry per CDR3 protein. Of about 430,000 distinct CDR3 sequences in the sample, about 21% were seen once. The material was peripheral blood mononuclear cells (PBMCs), obtained when the disease was refractory, from a patient treated with antithyroid drugs. The receptors come from a female donor with Graves disease.

Many counts were recorded for this clonotype. The genes are TRBV28 and TRBJ1-5; D possibly corresponds to TRBD1 (6 bases). V lost 8 bases and J 0 bases, leaving 8 bases between the germline ends. The CDR3 contains 13 residues. CDR1 is MDHEN, CDR2 SYDVKM, per germline. The DNA for the CDR3 is TGTGCCAGCGGGGGCTATAGCAATCAGCCCCAGCATTTT. Translation: CASGGYSNQPQHF.

This clonotype came up a few times. The gene calls are TRBV20-1 and TRBJ1-1, with 8 bases lining up with TRBD1. The germline gives CDR1 DFQATT, CDR2 SNEGSKA (reference sequence). J lost 5 bases, V lost 4 bases, and 6 bases had no gene match. The CDR3 has 13 residues. The DNA of the CDR3 is TGCAGTGCTATCCGACAGGGGCGAACTGAAGCTTTCTTT. It yields the protein CSAIRQGRTEAFF.

As for this clonotype: The likely explanation is a read error, given a far larger clone one base away. The CDR3, as DNA: TGTGCCAGCAGTCATGGGACATGGCGGAACGAGCAGTACTTC. Translated, it gives CASSHGTWRNEQYF. The chain couples TRBV2 to TRBJ2-7, with D perhaps matching TRBD1 (6 bases). The CDR3 extends over 14 amino acids. The V gene's germline CDR1 is SNHLY and CDR2 FYNNEI. V was trimmed by 5 bases and J by 5 bases, leaving 16 bases between them.

The DNA for the CDR3 is TGTGCCAGTAAGAGCTCCCAGGGATTTTCCTCTGGGGCCAACGTCCTGACTTTC. Protein: CASKSSQGFSSGANVLTF. The chain employs TRBV19 and TRBJ2-6; D perhaps matches TRBD1 (5 bases). This CDR3 has 18 amino acids. The germline gives CDR1 LNHDA, CDR2 SQIVND (reference sequence). Trimming shortened V by 7 bases and J by 0 bases, and 19 bases separated the two germline ends. Looking up the rest from reference TRBV19 and TRBJ2-6 gives the full variable domain: DGGITQSPKYLFRKEGQNVTLSCEQNLNHDAMYWYRQDPGQGLRLIYYSQIVNDFQKGDIAEGYSVSREKKESFPLTVTSAQKNPTAFYLCASKSSQGFSSGANVLTFGAGSRLTVL.

The gene calls are TRBV20-1 and TRBJ2-3; D is tentatively TRBD1 or TRBD2 (5 bases each). V lost 3 bases and J 0 bases, leaving 10 bases between the germline ends. CDR1 and CDR2 (germline): DFQATT, SNEGSKA (reference sequence). The CDR3 spans 14 residues. This CDR3 is CSARVGTSTDTQYF. The CDR3 nucleotides are TGCAGTGCTAGGGTGGGGACCAGCACAGATACGCAGTATTTT.

V is TRBV5-1 and J is TRBJ1-1; weak D call: TRBD1 (5 bases). The CDR3 spans 14 residues. Trimming shortened V by 4 bases and J by 6 bases, and 16 bases separated the two germline ends. The germline V gene has CDR1 SGHRS and CDR2 YFSETQ. This chain's CDR3 is CASSGTQEYAEAFF. DNA for the CDR3: TGCGCCAGCAGCGGAACACAGGAATACGCTGAAGCTTTCTTT.

Worth noting for this clonotype: A much larger clone is a single base away; this may be a read error. The chain has TRBV15 and TRBJ1-4, with no clear D. Germline values: CDR1 LNHNV, CDR2 YYDKDF (reference sequence). Trimming pared 0 bases from V and 11 bases from J, leaving 13 bases between. CDR3 length: 14 amino acids. The CDR3 loop is CATSRDNVIEKLFF. The CDR3 nucleotides are TGTGCCACCAGCAGAGATAACGTTATAGAGAAACTGTTTTTT.

This clonotype showed up many times. The chain is built from TRBV28 and TRBJ2-6, with D possibly being TRBD1 (6 bases). This CDR3 contains 16 residues. Germline lookup yields CDR1 MDHEN and CDR2 SYDVKM. Trimming left V 3 bases short and J 2 bases short, with 11 bases between. The CDR3 protein is CASSLGARAGANVLTF. The CDR3 DNA follows: TGTGCCAGCAGTTTGGGGGCTAGGGCTGGGGCCAACGTCCTGACTTTC.

Ten or more counts support this clonotype. V usage is TRBV2 and J usage is TRBJ2-5; no clear D. Per the germline V gene, CDR1 is SNHLY and CDR2 is FYNNEI. This CDR3 contains 16 residues. V lost 7 bases to trimming and J lost 2 bases, with 20 bases between them. CDR3 residues: CASTLTLPTHQETQYF. CDR3 coding DNA: TGTGCCAGCACACTCACCCTCCCGACACATCAAGAGACCCAGTACTTC.

Only a few counts were recorded for this clonotype. The J gene is TRBJ2-3, the V gene TRBV7-6; 7 nucleotides line up with TRBD2. Germline CDR1 is SGHVS and CDR2 is FNYEAQ. The CDR3 has 15 amino acids. V lost 0 bases and J lost 4; bases outside the gene matches: 4. The CDR3 DNA follows: TGTGCCAGCAGCTTAGCGGGAGGGTTTGCAGATACGCAGTATTTT. Encoded protein: CASSLAGGFADTQYF.

This rearrangement joins TRBV3-1 to TRBJ1-1; D not certain. Germline V gene sequence: CDR1 LGHDT, CDR2 YNNKEL (reference sequence). The V end was cut by 3 bases, the J end by 0 bases, with 17 bases between. The CDR3 runs to 17 residues. CDR3 in amino acids: CASSQSRLVHLNTEAFF. The CDR3 DNA reads as TGTGCCAGCAGCCAGAGTCGTCTGGTACACCTGAACACTGAAGCTTTCTTT.

The rearrangement uses TRBV2 and TRBJ2-2; D might be TRBD2 (6 bases). The germline CDR1 and CDR2 sequences are SNHLY and FYNNEI. Trimming shortened V by 6 bases and J by 3 bases, and 14 bases separated the two germline ends. There are 15 residues in the CDR3. CDR3 coding DNA: TGTGCCAGCAGCTACACTAGCACCGACACCGGGGAGCTGTTTTTT. Its translation: CASSYTSTDTGELFF.